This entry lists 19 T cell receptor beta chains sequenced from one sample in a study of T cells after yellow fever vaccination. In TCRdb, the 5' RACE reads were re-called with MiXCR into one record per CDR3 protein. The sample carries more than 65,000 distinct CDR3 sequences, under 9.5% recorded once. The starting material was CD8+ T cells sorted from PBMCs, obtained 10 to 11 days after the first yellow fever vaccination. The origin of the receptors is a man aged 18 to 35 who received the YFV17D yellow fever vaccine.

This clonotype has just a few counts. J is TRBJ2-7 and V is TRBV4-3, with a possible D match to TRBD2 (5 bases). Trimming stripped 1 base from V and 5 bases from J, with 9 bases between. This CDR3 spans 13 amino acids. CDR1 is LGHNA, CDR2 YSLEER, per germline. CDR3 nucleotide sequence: TGCGCCAGCAGCCAAGGTTACGGGAACGAGCAGTACTTC. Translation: CASSQGYGNEQYF.

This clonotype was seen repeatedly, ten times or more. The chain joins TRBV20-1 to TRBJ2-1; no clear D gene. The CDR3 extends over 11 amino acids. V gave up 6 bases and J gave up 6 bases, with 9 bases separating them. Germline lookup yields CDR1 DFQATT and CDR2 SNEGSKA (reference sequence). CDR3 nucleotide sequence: TGCAGTGCAAAGTATGTCAATGAGCAGTTCTTC. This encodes CSAKYVNEQFF.

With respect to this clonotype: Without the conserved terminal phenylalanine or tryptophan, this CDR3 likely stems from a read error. The CDR3 loop reads CARRHFRAQYL. CDR3 DNA: TGTGCCAGGAGACACTTTCGGGCCCAGTACTTA. This chain uses TRBV7-8 with TRBJ2-5; D uncertain. The V gene's germline CDR1 is SGHVS and CDR2 FQNEAQ. The ends were cut back, 9 bases at V and 9 bases at J, with 14 bases in the middle. CDR3 size: 11 residues.

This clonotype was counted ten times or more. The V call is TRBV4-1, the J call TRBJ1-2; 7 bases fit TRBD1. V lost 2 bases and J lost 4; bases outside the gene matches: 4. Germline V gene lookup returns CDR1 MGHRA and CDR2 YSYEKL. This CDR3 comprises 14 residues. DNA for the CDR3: TGCGCCAGCAGCCAAACCGACAGGGTCTATGGCTACACCTTC. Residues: CASSQTDRVYGYTF.

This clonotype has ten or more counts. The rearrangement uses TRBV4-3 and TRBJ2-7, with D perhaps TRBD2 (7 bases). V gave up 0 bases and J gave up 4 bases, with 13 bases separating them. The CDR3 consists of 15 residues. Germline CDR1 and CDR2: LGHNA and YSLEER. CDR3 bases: TGCGCCAGCAGCCAAGATCGGGGGGCGTATTACGAGCAGTACTTC. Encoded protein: CASSQDRGAYYEQYF.

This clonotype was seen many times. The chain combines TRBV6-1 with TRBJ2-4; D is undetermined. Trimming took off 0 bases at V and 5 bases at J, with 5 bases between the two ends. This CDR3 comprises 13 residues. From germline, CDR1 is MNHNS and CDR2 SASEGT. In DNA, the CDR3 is TGTGCCAGCAGTGAAGCGTCAGAAAACATTCAGTACTTC. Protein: CASSEASENIQYF.

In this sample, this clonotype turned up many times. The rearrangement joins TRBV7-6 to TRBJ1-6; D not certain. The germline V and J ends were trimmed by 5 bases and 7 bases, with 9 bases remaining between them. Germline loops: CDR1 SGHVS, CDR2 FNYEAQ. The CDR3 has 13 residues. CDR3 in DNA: TGTGCCAGCAGCCTTCCGGGCAATTCACCCCTCCACTTT. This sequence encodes CASSLPGNSPLHF.

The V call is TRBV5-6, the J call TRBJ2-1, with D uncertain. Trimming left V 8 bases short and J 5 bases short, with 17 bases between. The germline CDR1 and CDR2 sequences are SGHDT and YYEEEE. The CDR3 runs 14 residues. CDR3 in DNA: TGTGCCAGGGGCCCCGAGGTCCGGCACAATGAGCAGTTCTTC. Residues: CARGPEVRHNEQFF.

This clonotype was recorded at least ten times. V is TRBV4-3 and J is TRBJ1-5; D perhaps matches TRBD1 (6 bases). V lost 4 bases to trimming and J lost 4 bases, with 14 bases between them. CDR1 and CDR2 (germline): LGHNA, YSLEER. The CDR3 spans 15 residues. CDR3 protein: CASSLGGTENQPQHF. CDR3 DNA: TGCGCCAGCAGCCTAGGGGGGACTGAGAATCAGCCCCAGCATTTT.

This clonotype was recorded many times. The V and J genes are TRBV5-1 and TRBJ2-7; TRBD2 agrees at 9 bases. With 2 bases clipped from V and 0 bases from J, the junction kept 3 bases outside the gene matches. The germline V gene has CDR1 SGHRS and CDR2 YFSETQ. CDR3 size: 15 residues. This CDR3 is CASSLKRGVSYEQYF. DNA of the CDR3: TGCGCCAGCAGCTTAAAGCGGGGGGTCTCCTACGAGCAGTACTTC.

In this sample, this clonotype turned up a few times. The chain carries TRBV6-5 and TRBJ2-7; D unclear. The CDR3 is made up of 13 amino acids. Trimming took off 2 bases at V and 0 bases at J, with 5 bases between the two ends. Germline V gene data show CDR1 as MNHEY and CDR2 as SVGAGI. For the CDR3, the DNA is TGTGCCAGCAGTTACACGAGCTCCTACGAGCAGTACTTC. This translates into CASSYTSSYEQYF.

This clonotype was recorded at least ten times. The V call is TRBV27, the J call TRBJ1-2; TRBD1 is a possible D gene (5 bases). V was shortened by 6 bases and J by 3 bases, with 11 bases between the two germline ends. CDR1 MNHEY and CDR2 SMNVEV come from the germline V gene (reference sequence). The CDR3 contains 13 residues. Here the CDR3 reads CASSRDRDYGYTF. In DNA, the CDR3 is TGTGCCAGCAGCCGAGACAGAGACTATGGCTACACCTTC.

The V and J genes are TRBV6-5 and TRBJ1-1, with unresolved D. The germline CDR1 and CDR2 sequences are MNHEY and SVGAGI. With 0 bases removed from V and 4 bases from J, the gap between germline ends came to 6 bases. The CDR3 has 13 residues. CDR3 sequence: CASSYSMTTEAFF. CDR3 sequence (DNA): TGTGCCAGCAGTTACTCGATGACCACTGAAGCTTTCTTT.

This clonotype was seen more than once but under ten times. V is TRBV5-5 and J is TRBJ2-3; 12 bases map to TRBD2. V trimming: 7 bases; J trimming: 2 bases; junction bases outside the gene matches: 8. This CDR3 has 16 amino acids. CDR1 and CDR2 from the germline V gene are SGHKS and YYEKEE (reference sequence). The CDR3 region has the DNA TGTGCCAGCGCTTGGGCTAGCGGGGGGGTCACAGATACGCAGTATTTT. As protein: CASAWASGGVTDTQYF.

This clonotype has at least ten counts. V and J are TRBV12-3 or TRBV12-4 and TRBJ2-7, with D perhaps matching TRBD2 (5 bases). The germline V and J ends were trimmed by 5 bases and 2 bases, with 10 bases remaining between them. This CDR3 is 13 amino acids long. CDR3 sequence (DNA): TGTGCCAGCAGTAGAGGGCCGACCTACGAGCAGTACTTC. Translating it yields CASSRGPTYEQYF.

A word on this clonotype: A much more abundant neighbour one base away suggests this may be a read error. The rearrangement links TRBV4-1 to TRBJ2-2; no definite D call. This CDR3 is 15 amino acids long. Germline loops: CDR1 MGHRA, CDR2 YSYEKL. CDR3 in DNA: TGCGTCAGCAGCCAAGGCACCCAGAGGACCGGGGAGCTGTTTTTT. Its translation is CVSSQGTQRTGELFF.

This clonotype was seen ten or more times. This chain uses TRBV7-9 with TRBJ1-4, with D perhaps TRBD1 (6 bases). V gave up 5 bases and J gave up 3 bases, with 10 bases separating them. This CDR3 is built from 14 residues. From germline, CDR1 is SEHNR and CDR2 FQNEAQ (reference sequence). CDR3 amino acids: CASSATGSNEKLFF. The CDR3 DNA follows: TGTGCCAGCAGCGCAACAGGGTCTAATGAAAAACTGTTTTTT.

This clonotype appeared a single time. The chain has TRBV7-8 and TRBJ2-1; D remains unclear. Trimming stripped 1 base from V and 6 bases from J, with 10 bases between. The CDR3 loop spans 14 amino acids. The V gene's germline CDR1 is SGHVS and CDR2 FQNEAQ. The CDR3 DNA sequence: TGTGCCAGCAGCTTAGGGGTCTCCCTCAATGAGCAGTTCTTC. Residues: CASSLGVSLNEQFF.

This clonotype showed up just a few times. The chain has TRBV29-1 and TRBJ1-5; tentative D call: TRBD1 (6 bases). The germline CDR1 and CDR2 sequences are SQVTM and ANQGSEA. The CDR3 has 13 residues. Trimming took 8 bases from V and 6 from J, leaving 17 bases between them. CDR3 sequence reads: CSWAGGLGQPQHF. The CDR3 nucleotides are TGCAGCTGGGCCGGGGGGCTTGGTCAGCCCCAGCATTTT. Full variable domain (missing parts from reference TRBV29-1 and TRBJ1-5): SAVISQKPSRDICQRGTSLTIQCQVDSQVTMMFWYRQQPGQSLTLIATANQGSEATYESGFVIDKFPISRPNLTFSTLTVSNMSPEDSSIYLCSWAGGLGQPQHFGDGTRLSIL.